This passage covers 4 T cell receptor beta chains from one sample sequenced in a study of radiation and T cells in renal cell carcinoma. TCRdb's table, derived via immunoSEQ multiplex PCR, lists solely in-frame clones and lacks some. The sample has about 64,000 clones, approximately 80% seen once. Documented time point: blood 4 weeks post-SBRT, at nephrectomy. Treatment denoted: 15 Gy SBRT to primary tumor, nephrectomy 4 weeks later. Sample: blood, taken from a patient whose treatment included radiotherapy and nephrectomy. The receptors originated from a man aged 60-69 years with renal cell carcinoma.

The rearrangement joins TRBV9 to TRBJ2-3; D gene ambiguous. CDR1 is SGDLS and CDR2 is YYNGEE in the germline V gene. Trimming left V 4 bases short and J 0 bases short, with 12 bases between. The CDR3 consists of 15 residues. The chain's CDR3 is CASSPPGGSTDTQYF. In DNA, the CDR3 is TGTGCCAGCAGCCCGCCTGGCGGCAGCACAGATACGCAGTATTTT.

J is TRBJ2-3 and V is TRBV2, with TRBD2 matching over 14 bases. CDR3 length: 17 residues. Germline V gene data show CDR1 as SNHLY and CDR2 as FYNNEI. J lost 3 bases, V lost 5 bases, and 7 bases had no gene match. DNA of the CDR3: TGTGCCAGCAGTTCGGGACTAGCGGGGGCGGGGACAGATACGCAGTATTTT. Amino acid sequence: CASSSGLAGAGTDTQYF.

The chain couples TRBV10-3 to TRBJ2-3, with TRBD2 as a possible D gene (5 bases). This CDR3 spans 17 amino acids. Deletions cut 0 bases from V and 0 bases from J, with 13 bases between. Germline CDR1 and CDR2: ENHRY and SYGVKD. CDR3 nucleotide sequence: TGTGCCATCAGTGAGTCGAATCCGCGGGCTAGCACAGATACGCAGTATTTT. Translating it yields CAISESNPRASTDTQYF.

This chain joins TRBV15 and TRBJ2-2; D gene ambiguous. The germline CDR1 and CDR2 sequences are LNHNV and YYDKDF (reference sequence). V lost 0 bases, J lost 7 bases, and 15 bases lay in between. The CDR3 extends over 16 amino acids. CDR3 coding DNA: TGTGCCACCAGCAGAGATAAGACTCTCCGGTTCGGGGAGCTGTTTTTT. This gives the protein CATSRDKTLRFGELFF.